This TCR beta chain derives from a study of blood T cells in healthy people across ages. Whole-study results and caveats: The study found TCR beta diversity correlated strongly with naive T cell percentage. Older age went with lower TCR beta diversity per million T cells, in a roughly linear way.

For the second PCR, which ran for roughly 6 to 12 cycles, a sample-barcoded 5' primer and a J-beta primer mix were used. TCRdb independently ran MiXCR on the 5' RACE reads; one entry per CDR3 protein. The sample lists about 2 million distinct CDR3 sequences; roughly 50% were seen once. Per germline, CDR1 MNHEY and CDR2 SMNVEV (reference sequence). V dropped 0 bases and J dropped 1; count of bases not matched to a gene: 3. The CDR3 is 17 residues long. Ranging in age from roughly 6 to 100, the donors were healthy Caucasian individuals from Russia. This clonotype has just a few counts. Its matching antigen is unknown.

The source of this sequence is a woman aged 40 to 50 in good health. The chain links TRBV27 to TRBJ2-5; 12 bases are a match to TRBD2. The sample was blood. CDR3 nucleotide sequence: TGTGCCAGCAGTTTATCCCCTAGCGGGGGGGGCCAAGAGACCCAGTACTTC. This codes for CASSLSPSGGGQETQYF.